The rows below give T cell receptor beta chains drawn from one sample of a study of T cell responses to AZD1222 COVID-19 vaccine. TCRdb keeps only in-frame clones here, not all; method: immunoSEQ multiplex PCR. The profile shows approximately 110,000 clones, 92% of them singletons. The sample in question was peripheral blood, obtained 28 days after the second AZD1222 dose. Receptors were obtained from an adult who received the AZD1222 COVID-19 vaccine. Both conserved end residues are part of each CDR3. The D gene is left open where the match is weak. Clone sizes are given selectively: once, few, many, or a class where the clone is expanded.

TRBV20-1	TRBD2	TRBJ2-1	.	CSASPREYNEQFF	TGCAGTGCTAGTCCGCGGGAGTACAATGAGCAGTTCTTC
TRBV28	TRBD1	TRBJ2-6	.	CASSLRQGTRSGANVLTF	TGTGCCAGCAGTCTACGACAGGGGACACGCTCTGGGGCCAACGTCCTGACTTTC
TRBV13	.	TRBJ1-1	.	CASSLVSGTGNTEAFF	TGTGCCAGCAGCTTAGTCTCCGGGACGGGGAACACTGAAGCTTTCTTT
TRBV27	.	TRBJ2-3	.	CASRRDGSTDTQYF	TGTGCCAGCAGGCGGGACGGAAGCACAGATACGCAGTATTTT
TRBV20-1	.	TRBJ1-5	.	CSASGGEAHNGQPQHF	TGCAGTGCTAGTGGAGGGGAGGCCCACAACGGGCAGCCCCAGCATTTT
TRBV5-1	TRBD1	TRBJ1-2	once	CASSAGTGGAQGYTF	TGCGCCAGCAGCGCCGGGACAGGGGGCGCGCAGGGCTACACCTTC
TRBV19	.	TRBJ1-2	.	CASSTITTGPYYGYTF	TGTGCCAGTAGTACGATCACAACAGGCCCCTACTATGGCTACACCTTC
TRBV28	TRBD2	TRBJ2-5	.	CASSETSGGQETQYF	TGTGCCAGCAGTGAGACTAGCGGGGGGCAAGAGACCCAGTACTTC
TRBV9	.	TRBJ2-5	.	CASSVSGESRTQYF	TGTGCCAGCAGCGTATCGGGGGAGTCAAGGACCCAGTACTTC
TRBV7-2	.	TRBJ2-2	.	CASSLAQVTNTGELFF	TGTGCCAGCAGCTTAGCGCAAGTCACAAACACCGGGGAGCTGTTTTTT
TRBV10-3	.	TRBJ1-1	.	CAISESRDNTEAFF	TGTGCCATCAGTGAGAGCAGGGATAACACTGAAGCTTTCTTT
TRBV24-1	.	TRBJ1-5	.	CATSDLGNQPQHF	TGTGCCACCAGTGATTTGGGTAATCAGCCCCAGCATTTT
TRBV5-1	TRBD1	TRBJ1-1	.	CASSTTGTSEAEAFF	TGCGCCAGCAGCACGACAGGGACCAGCGAGGCTGAAGCTTTCTTT
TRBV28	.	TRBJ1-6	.	CASSLSGRTDNSPLHF	TGTGCCAGCAGTTTGTCAGGGAGGACGGATAATTCACCCCTCCACTTT
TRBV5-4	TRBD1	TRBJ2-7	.	CASSPSGTETYEQYF	TGTGCCAGCAGCCCATCCGGGACAGAAACCTACGAGCAGTACTTC
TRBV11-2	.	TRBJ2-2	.	CASRGSGELFF	TGTGCCAGCAGGGGCTCCGGGGAGCTGTTTTTT
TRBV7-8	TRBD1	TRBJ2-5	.	CASSLVVTGFAETQYF	TGTGCCAGCAGCTTAGTTGTGACAGGGTTCGCGGAGACCCAGTACTTC
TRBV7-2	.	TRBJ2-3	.	CASSTSTDTQYF	TGTGCCAGCAGCACTAGCACAGATACGCAGTATTTT
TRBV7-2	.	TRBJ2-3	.	CASSPWSSSTDTQYF	TGTGCCAGCAGCCCCTGGAGTAGTAGCACAGATACGCAGTATTTT
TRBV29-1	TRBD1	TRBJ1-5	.	CSVEAGDRGPQHF	TGCAGCGTTGAAGCCGGGGACAGGGGTCCCCAGCATTTT
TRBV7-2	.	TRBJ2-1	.	CASSPGNEQFF	TGTGCCAGCAGCCCGGGAAATGAGCAGTTCTTC
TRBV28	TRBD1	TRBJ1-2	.	CASSSVDRSVNGYTF	TGTGCCAGCAGTTCCGTGGACAGGTCGGTTAATGGCTACACCTTC
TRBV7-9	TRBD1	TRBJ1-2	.	CASVALSGLTGVLGTF	TGTGCCAGCGTGGCCCTCAGCGGCCTGACAGGGGTTCTTGGTACCTTC
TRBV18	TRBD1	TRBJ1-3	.	CASSSGTGVYGNTIYF	TGTGCCAGCTCGTCCGGGACAGGGGTATATGGAAACACCATATATTTT
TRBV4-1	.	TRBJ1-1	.	CASSQVADTEAFF	TGCGCCAGCAGCCAAGTTGCGGACACTGAAGCTTTCTTT
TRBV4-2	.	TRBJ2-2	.	CASSYEGLNTGELFF	TGTGCCAGCAGTTATGAGGGACTGAACACCGGGGAGCTGTTTTTT
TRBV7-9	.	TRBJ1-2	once	CASRSIRTVDYGYTF	TGTGCCAGCAGAAGTATAAGGACAGTGGACTATGGCTACACCTTC
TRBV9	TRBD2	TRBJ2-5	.	CASSVHGRENRKETQYF	TGTGCCAGCAGCGTGCACGGGCGGGAGAACCGGAAGGAGACCCAGTACTTC
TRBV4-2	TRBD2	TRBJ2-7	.	CASSRSSTKGTSGSYEQYF	TGTGCCAGCAGCCGTAGTAGTACCAAAGGGACTAGCGGGTCCTACGAGCAGTACTTC
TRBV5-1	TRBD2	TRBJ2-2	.	CASSLVSASGLPGELFF	TGCGCCAGCAGCTTGGTATCGGCTAGCGGACTTCCCGGGGAGCTGTTTTTT
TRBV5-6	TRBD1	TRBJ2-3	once	CASSPFGTASTDTQYF	TGTGCCAGCAGCCCCTTCGGGACAGCTAGCACAGATACGCAGTATTTT